The rows below give T cell receptor beta chains drawn from one sample of a study of brain T cells in children with intractable seizures. Assay: immunoSEQ multiplex PCR; the TCRdb copy retains only in-frame clones and omits some. Counted here are 100,000 to 120,000 clones, 94% occurring once; the ten biggest clones make up 3.8%. The specimen comprised peripheral blood, sampled at surgery. The receptors come from a boy in the first two years of life with hemimegalencephaly and intractable seizures. Each CDR3 is given without its conserved first and last residue. A D gene is named only where the DNA matches it firmly.

cdr3_length v_call d_call cdr3_aa
13 TRBV4-1 TRBD2 ASSQETSGPYEQY
12 TRBV28 NA ASSFRLGTGELF
13 TRBV7-9 NA ASSLVRGSYNEQF
12 TRBV28 TRBD2 ASVRLAGYNEQF
9 TRBV11-3 NA ASSHTGELF
15 TRBV7-9 NA ASSSNLWGSSYNEQF
10 TRBV29-1 TRBD1 SVGGGLYEQY
11 TRBV2 TRBD2 ASSAAGGNEQF
11 TRBV28 NA ASSFSPAGGYT
10 TRBV28 TRBD2 ASTREGFEQY
14 TRBV5-4 TRBD1 ASSSNPGQGKETQY
15 TRBV7-2 TRBD1 ASSFRTGGPGNQPQH
12 TRBV2 TRBD1 ASGNRGSTDTQY
13 TRBV5-7 TRBD2 ASSLMKTSLDEQF
15 TRBV4-1 TRBD1 ASSQDPQGVPQETQY
10 TRBV5-6 TRBD1 ASSPRDSEAF
16 TRBV10-1 NA ASSDGWGQSGSYNEQF
11 TRBV27 NA ASRVRGSYEQY
11 TRBV25-1 NA ASRLSSLTEAF
12 TRBV7-2 TRBD1 ASSPGQGNQPQH
13 TRBV28 NA ASTPLSRFSDTQY
14 TRBV7-9 NA ASSPPGPKRQETQY
12 TRBV28 NA ASSPGTVNTEAF
11 TRBV6-5 NA ASREITGDTQY
11 TRBV28 NA ASSFTGNQPQH
12 TRBV9 NA ASSGRGGFYGYT
16 TRBV9 TRBD2 ASSVASGDGWSTDTQY
15 TRBV6-1 NA ASSEKVYVTSTDTQY
12 TRBV23-1 NA ASSQSGGNTEAF
11 TRBV7-2 NA ASSLGRTYEQY